This is a list of T cell receptor beta chains from one sample in a study of CD8+ T cells in alopecia areata. Produced via immunoSEQ multiplex PCR; TCRdb's table is partial and in-frame only. The sample consists of 6,500 to 10,000 clones, about three fifths of them appearing once. Sequenced material: skin, taken at week 0. The receptors here all came from a human donor with alopecia areata. Both conserved end residues are part of each CDR3. D genes are given only for firm matches. Rows give clone size only sometimes, using once, few, many, or a class for an expanded clone.

v_gene	abundance	j_gene	d_gene	CDR3aa	CDR3nt
TRBV9	.	TRBJ1-1	TRBD1	CASSVRDRVLNTEAFF	TGTGCCAGCAGCGTACGGGACAGGGTCCTGAACACTGAAGCTTTCTTT
TRBV14	few	TRBJ2-4	.	CASSPRGYIQYF	TGTGCCAGCAGCCCCCGGGGTTACATTCAGTACTTC
TRBV20-1	.	TRBJ2-3	.	CSALDTQYF	TGCAGTGCTTTAGATACGCAGTATTTT
TRBV18	.	TRBJ2-7	TRBD2	CASSLSAGTSVYEQYF	TGTGCCAGCTCACTTAGTGCCGGGACTAGCGTTTACGAGCAGTACTTC
TRBV2	once	TRBJ2-3	TRBD1	CASSSTGGTDTQYF	TGTGCCAGCAGTTCGACAGGGGGCACAGATACGCAGTATTTT
TRBV10-3	few	TRBJ2-2	.	CAISREGDTGELFF	TGTGCCATCAGCCGCGAGGGGGACACCGGGGAGCTGTTTTTT
TRBV27	.	TRBJ2-3	TRBD1	CASSFLQGAVGNTQYF	TGTGCCAGCAGTTTCCTACAGGGGGCGGTGGGTAATACGCAGTATTTT
TRBV10-2	.	TRBJ2-7	TRBD1	CASRGQGRNEQYF	TGCGCCAGCAGGGGACAGGGGAGGAACGAGCAGTACTTC
TRBV2	.	TRBJ2-1	.	CASGTGYNEQFF	TGTGCCAGCGGGACTGGCTACAATGAGCAGTTCTTC
TRBV13	.	TRBJ2-7	.	CASSPGPPVASEQYF	TGTGCCAGCAGCCCCGGACCCCCGGTGGCCTCCGAGCAGTACTTC
TRBV19	.	TRBJ1-1	.	CASSIGRSNTEAFF	TGTGCCAGTAGTATCGGACGATCAAACACTGAAGCTTTCTTT
TRBV30	.	TRBJ1-2	.	CAWSVKGSHGYTF	TGTGCCTGGAGTGTAAAGGGGAGCCATGGCTACACCTTC
TRBV7-6	once	TRBJ2-3	.	CASRPRYTDTQYF	TGTGCCAGCAGACCGAGATACACAGATACGCAGTATTTT
TRBV19	once	TRBJ2-6	TRBD1	CATETGGPSGANVLTF	TGTGCCACCGAGACAGGGGGACCCTCTGGGGCCAACGTCCTGACTTTC
TRBV27	.	TRBJ2-1	.	CASFGEPAYNEQFF	TGTGCCAGCTTCGGGGAGCCAGCCTACAATGAGCAGTTCTTC